Detailed here is one TCR beta chain. Its antigen is undetermined. The data are from a study of Ad26.COV2.S vaccination and SARS-CoV-2 variants. Overall study findings and caveats: Considerable breadth of spike-specific CD8+ and CD4+ T cell responses has reportedly been documented following vaccination.

V was cut by 5 bases and J by 10 bases, with 20 bases left in between. CDR3 length: 15 amino acids. Germline lookup yields CDR1 MNHEY and CDR2 SMNVEV (reference sequence). The protocol was immunoSEQ multiplex PCR, while the TCRdb copy is restricted to in-frame clones and leaves out a portion. The sample lists roughly 380,000 clones; roughly nine tenths were seen once. The TCR comes from a human donor who had recovered from COVID-19. V is TRBV27 and J is TRBJ1-4; no clear D. The sample in question was peripheral blood, obtained after recovery from COVID-19. This CDR3 reads CASSPAGVPWGKLFF. CDR3 nucleotides: TGTGCCAGCAGTCCAGCCGGGGTGCCTTGGGGAAAACTGTTTTTT.